This T cell receptor beta chain was recorded in a study of blood T cell repertoires in COVID-19. With 0 bases clipped from V and 2 bases from J, the junction kept 5 bases outside the gene matches. CDR3 length: 17 amino acids. Germline loops: CDR1 SGHVS, CDR2 FQNEAQ. The method was immunoSEQ multiplex PCR; TCRdb's version includes in-frame clones alone and lacks a portion of them. The sample includes about 35,000 clones, around 80% seen only once; the top ten take approximately 40%. This chain joins TRBV7-8 and TRBJ2-3; 10 bases line up with TRBD2. Sequences were obtained from peripheral blood. This receptor was taken from a man older than 75 with active or convalescent COVID-19. CDR3 residues: CASSLASAGGFTDTQYF. The CDR3 region has the DNA TGTGCCAGCAGCTTAGCATCAGCGGGAGGGTTCACAGATACGCAGTATTTT. The full variable domain, its missing parts supplied by reference TRBV7-8 and TRBJ2-3, is GAGVSQSPRYKVAKRGQDVALRCDPISGHVSLFWYQQALGQGPEFLTYFQNEAQLDKSGLPSDRFFAERPEGSVSTLKIQRTQQEDSAVYLCASSLASAGGFTDTQYFGPGTRLTVL.